These 4 T cell receptor beta chains originate from one sample sequenced in a study of blood T cell repertoires in COVID-19. Measured with immunoSEQ multiplex PCR; TCRdb has only the in-frame clones, and not every one. The table has about 36,000 clones, roughly 78% seen once. Material: peripheral blood. The receptors derive from a man aged 55-75 years with acute or convalescent COVID-19.

This clone has only a few counts. The chain uses TRBV6-5 and TRBJ1-6; no clear D. Trimming removed 8 bases at V and 2 bases at J, with 10 bases between. This CDR3 has 14 amino acids. The V gene's germline CDR1 is MNHEY and CDR2 SVGAGI. The CDR3 reads CASFRTPYNSPLHF. Here the CDR3 DNA reads TGTGCCAGCTTCAGGACTCCCTATAATTCACCCCTCCACTTT.

The gene calls are TRBV4-2 and TRBJ2-1; TRBD2 might be the D (6 bases). CDR3 length: 18 residues. Germline V gives CDR1 LGHNA, CDR2 YNFKEQ. V lost 3 bases and J 0 bases, leaving 18 bases between the germline ends. CDR3 bases: TGTGCCAGCAGCCACCAGGCCGGTCAGGGAGGCTCCTACAATGAGCAGTTCTTC. Protein: CASSHQAGQGGSYNEQFF.

The gene calls are TRBV5-6 and TRBJ1-2, with D possibly being TRBD1 (6 bases). This CDR3 spans 14 amino acids. Germline loops: CDR1 SGHDT, CDR2 YYEEEE. Trimming took 4 bases from V and 2 from J, leaving 12 bases between them. Here the CDR3 reads CASSATGLNYGYTF. The CDR3 DNA reads as TGTGCCAGCAGCGCTACAGGGTTAAACTATGGCTACACCTTC. Filled out from reference TRBV5-6 and TRBJ1-2, the complete variable domain reads DAGVTQSPTHLIKTRGQQVTLRCSPKSGHDTVSWYQQALGQGPQFIFQYYEEEERQRGNFPDRFSGHQFPNYSSELNVNALLLGDSALYLCASSATGLNYGYTFGSGTRLTVV.

The rearrangement links TRBV19 to TRBJ2-1, with a tentative D call TRBD2 (5 bases). Germline V gene data show CDR1 as LNHDA and CDR2 as SQIVND (reference sequence). This CDR3 has 13 amino acids. V shed 4 bases and J shed 10 bases, with 14 bases lying between them. CDR3 nucleotide sequence: TGTGCCAGTAGTAGGGAGAGGGTCGGCGAGCAGTTCTTC. Translated: CASSRERVGEQFF.